A single sample is the source of the 6 T cell receptor beta chains below, sequenced in a study of blood T cell repertoires in COVID-19. Data came from immunoSEQ multiplex PCR; TCRdb stores just in-frame clones and leaves some out. The repertoire holds about 150,000 clones, with approximately 90% as singletons. Specimen: peripheral blood. The receptor set was obtained from a woman in her 50s with acute or convalescent COVID-19.

The V call is TRBV7-8, the J call TRBJ2-4; 10 positions agree with TRBD1. Germline V gene lookup returns CDR1 SGHVS and CDR2 FQNEAQ. The CDR3 runs to 17 residues. V was pared by 3 bases and J by 0 bases, with 5 bases of the junction left unmatched. Here the CDR3 DNA reads TGTGCCAGCAGCTTGCTCGACAGGGGGCTAGCCAAAAACATTCAGTACTTC. It specifies CASSLLDRGLAKNIQYF.

V usage is TRBV19 and J usage is TRBJ2-2, with 10 nucleotides matching TRBD1. V trimming: 11 bases; J trimming: 0 bases; junction bases outside the gene matches: 6. Germline CDR1 and CDR2: LNHDA and SQIVND (reference sequence). This CDR3 has 15 residues. The chain's CDR3 is CASIGTGANTGELFF. The CDR3 DNA sequence: TGTGCCTCAATCGGGACAGGGGCGAACACCGGGGAGCTGTTTTTT.

The V and J genes are TRBV7-9 and TRBJ1-2; 10 bases agree with TRBD1. CDR1 SEHNR and CDR2 FQNEAQ come from the germline V gene (reference sequence). There are 14 residues in the CDR3. Trimming removed 5 bases from V and 7 bases from J; junction bases left unmatched: 7. The CDR3 bases are TGTGCCAGCAGCCCCGGACAGGGGGGCCTTGGCTACACCTTC. This encodes CASSPGQGGLGYTF.

The chain has TRBV27 and TRBJ2-7; D may be TRBD2 (5 bases). Germline CDR1 MNHEY, CDR2 SMNVEV (reference sequence). CDR3 size: 14 residues. Trimming removed 5 bases at V and 6 bases at J, with 17 bases between. The CDR3 bases are TGTGCCAGCAGTCTCCGGACTGGTTTCGGCGAGCAGTACTTC. The encoded protein is CASSLRTGFGEQYF.

This clone was counted between two and nine times. The chain uses TRBV27 and TRBJ2-5, with TRBD2 identical over 7 bases. The germline V gene has CDR1 MNHEY and CDR2 SMNVEV (reference sequence). This CDR3 contains 15 residues. Trimming at V came to 7 bases and at J to 2 bases, leaving 10 bases not matched to a gene. This chain's CDR3 is CASKKWEGRQETQYF. DNA for the CDR3: TGTGCCAGCAAAAAGTGGGAGGGCCGTCAAGAGACCCAGTACTTC.

The chain employs TRBV6-4 and TRBJ1-2; 7 bases match TRBD1. V was clipped by 2 bases and J by 7 bases; unmatched bases: 4. CDR1 is MRHNA and CDR2 is SNTAGT in the germline V gene. The CDR3 is 13 residues long. In DNA form, the CDR3 reads TGTGCCAGCAGTGACGAGGGGGCAGGTGGCTACACCTTC. Its translation: CASSDEGAGGYTF.